Listed below are T cell receptor beta chains from one sample, sequenced in a study of Ad26.COV2.S vaccination and SARS-CoV-2 variants. Assay: immunoSEQ multiplex PCR; the TCRdb copy retains only in-frame clones and omits some. The sample carries 410,000 or so clones, roughly 90% recorded once. The material was peripheral blood, obtained in a trial of Ad26.COV2.S vaccine versus placebo. Receptors were obtained from a person between 18 and 60 years old who received the Ad26.COV2.S COVID-19 vaccine or a placebo. Each CDR3 is given with its conserved first and last residue. The D gene is left open where the match is weak. Only part of the rows carry a size: once, few, many, or a class if the clone is expanded.

v_gene	d_gene	abundance	j_gene	CDR3aa	CDR3nt
TRBV28	.	.	TRBJ1-1	CASSPGWNTEAFF	TGTGCCAGCAGCCCAGGGTGGAACACTGAAGCTTTCTTT
TRBV3-1/TRBV3-2	.	.	TRBJ2-3	CASSQGPRVGTDTQYF	TGTGCCAGCAGCCAAGGTCCAAGAGTGGGCACAGATACGCAGTATTTT
TRBV7-8	TRBD1	.	TRBJ1-4	CASSPWTGGEKLFF	TGTGCCAGCAGCCCTTGGACAGGGGGAGAAAAACTGTTTTTT
TRBV2	.	.	TRBJ2-5	CASSEGLARRETQYF	TGTGCCAGCAGTGAAGGGCTAGCGAGGAGAGAGACCCAGTACTTC
TRBV3-1/TRBV3-2	TRBD1	.	TRBJ1-1	CASSLPGQGLNTEAFF	TGTGCCAGCAGCCTACCGGGACAGGGGTTGAACACTGAAGCTTTCTTT
TRBV7-9	.	.	TRBJ2-5	CASRLLEAGQETQYF	TGTGCCAGCAGACTTCTAGAGGCAGGACAAGAGACCCAGTACTTC
TRBV12-3/TRBV12-4	.	.	TRBJ2-5	CASNLQGQETQYF	TGTGCCAGCAACCTGCAGGGCCAAGAGACCCAGTACTTC
TRBV5-6	.	.	TRBJ2-5	CASSLINRDQETQYF	TGTGCCAGCAGCTTGATTAACAGGGACCAAGAGACCCAGTACTTC
TRBV20-1	.	.	TRBJ2-7	CSASYTGRQYF	TGCAGTGCTAGTTATACAGGGCGGCAGTACTTC
TRBV7-2	TRBD2	.	TRBJ2-3	CASSVESGASTDTQYF	TGTGCCAGCAGCGTGGAGAGCGGGGCCAGCACAGATACGCAGTATTTT
TRBV4-3	.	.	TRBJ1-1	CASSSPGKGNTEAFF	TGCGCCAGCAGCTCCCCTGGGAAAGGAAACACTGAAGCTTTCTTT
TRBV5-6	.	.	TRBJ2-5	CASSPGSGTQYF	TGTGCCAGCAGCCCGGGATCTGGGACCCAGTACTTC
TRBV30	TRBD2	.	TRBJ2-7	CAWSGGRAYEQYF	TGTGCCTGGAGTGGGGGGAGGGCCTACGAGCAGTACTTC
TRBV7-2	.	.	TRBJ2-3	CASSLQSVQRRVGDTQYF	TGTGCCAGCAGCTTACAGAGTGTGCAGAGACGTGTGGGAGATACGCAGTATTTT
TRBV2	.	few	TRBJ2-5	CASTRQWGTATQYF	TGTGCCAGCACCCGGCAATGGGGAACCGCGACCCAGTACTTC
TRBV5-1	TRBD2	.	TRBJ2-1	CASSSLAGGRDEQFF	TGCGCCAGCAGTTCCCTAGCGGGGGGGCGAGATGAGCAGTTCTTC
TRBV7-9	TRBD1	.	TRBJ1-1	CASNYIPPTGVTEAFF	TGTGCCAGCAACTACATCCCCCCAACAGGGGTCACTGAAGCTTTCTTT
TRBV28	TRBD1	.	TRBJ1-1	CASSSYYLSRDRDRAFF	TGTGCCAGCAGTTCATACTATCTGTCCCGGGACAGGGATCGAGCTTTCTTT
TRBV6-2/TRBV6-3	.	.	TRBJ1-4	CASSYSNSNEKLFF	TGTGCCAGCAGTTACTCGAACAGTAATGAAAAACTGTTTTTT
TRBV6-5	TRBD2	.	TRBJ2-5	CASTASGETQYF	TGTGCCAGCACGGCTAGCGGAGAGACCCAGTACTTC
TRBV12-3/TRBV12-4	TRBD1	.	TRBJ1-2	CASSSGGRGYTF	TGTGCCAGCTCCTCAGGGGGGAGAGGCTACACCTTC
TRBV6-5	TRBD1	.	TRBJ1-2	CASREMDRIYGYTF	TGTGCCAGCAGGGAGATGGACAGGATCTATGGCTACACCTTC
TRBV4-3	.	.	TRBJ1-1	CASSQDLAGNTEAFF	TGCGCCAGCAGCCAAGATTTGGCAGGGAACACTGAAGCTTTCTTT
TRBV5-4	.	.	TRBJ2-1	CASSLSQTVLNEQFF	TGTGCCAGCAGCTTAAGCCAAACAGTCTTGAATGAGCAGTTCTTC
TRBV5-1	.	.	TRBJ2-1	CASSLATGWNEQFF	TGCGCCAGCAGCTTGGCCACAGGGTGGAATGAGCAGTTCTTC
TRBV7-2	TRBD2	.	TRBJ2-1	CASSLVWAGGPGEQFF	TGTGCCAGCAGCTTAGTCTGGGCGGGGGGGCCCGGTGAGCAGTTCTTC
TRBV30	.	.	TRBJ2-7	CALGVSYEQYF	TGTGCCCTAGGGGTATCCTACGAGCAGTACTTC
TRBV7-2	.	.	TRBJ2-5	CASSRDKGRETQYF	TGTGCCAGCAGCCGTGATAAGGGCCGAGAGACCCAGTACTTC
TRBV5-1	.	.	TRBJ1-2	CASSPLLQGANYGYTF	TGCGCCAGCAGCCCCTTACTACAGGGTGCGAACTATGGCTACACCTTC
TRBV6-5	.	.	TRBJ2-7	CASSYGANYEQYF	TGTGCCAGCAGTTACGGCGCCAACTACGAGCAGTACTTC
TRBV28	TRBD1	once	TRBJ1-1	CASRAGTGVRTEAFF	TGTGCCAGCAGGGCCGGGACAGGGGTTAGGACTGAAGCTTTCTTT
TRBV27	.	once	TRBJ1-4	CASSLYEGSTNEKLFF	TGTGCCAGCAGTTTATACGAGGGATCAACTAATGAAAAACTGTTTTTT
TRBV10-1	.	.	TRBJ2-3	CASSESADTQYF	TGCGCCAGCAGTGAGTCGGCAGATACGCAGTATTTT
TRBV24-1	TRBD1	.	TRBJ1-5	CATSDPLTGEDGNQPQHF	TGTGCCACCAGTGACCCCTTGACAGGGGAGGACGGCAATCAGCCCCAGCATTTT
TRBV6-2/TRBV6-3	.	.	TRBJ2-2	CASSYSQGGTLVGGELFF	TGTGCCAGCAGTTACTCCCAGGGGGGCACCCTGGTAGGCGGGGAGCTGTTTTTT
TRBV7-9	.	.	TRBJ2-1	CASSLIGGPPNSYNEQFF	TGTGCCAGCAGCTTAATAGGGGGGCCACCAAATTCCTACAATGAGCAGTTCTTC
TRBV2	.	.	TRBJ2-5	CAGGQRQETQYF	TGTGCCGGGGGACAACGCCAAGAGACCCAGTACTTC
TRBV10-1	.	few	TRBJ2-2	CASSEPQRPDTGELFF	TGCGCCAGCAGTGAGCCCCAGAGGCCAGACACCGGGGAGCTGTTTTTT
TRBV6-5	TRBD2	.	TRBJ2-2	CASSPSGVNTGELFF	TGTGCCAGCAGTCCTAGCGGGGTGAACACCGGGGAGCTGTTTTTT
TRBV2	.	.	TRBJ1-3	CASSAEHLSGNTIYF	TGTGCCAGCAGTGCAGAGCACCTCTCTGGAAACACCATATATTTT
TRBV7-6	TRBD1	.	TRBJ2-2	CASSLAYDRVGTGELFF	TGTGCCAGCAGCTTAGCGTACGACAGGGTGGGGACCGGGGAGCTGTTTTTT
TRBV27	.	.	TRBJ1-6	CASSLEGLKRHSPLHF	TGTGCCAGCAGTTTAGAGGGATTGAAGCGCCATTCACCCCTCCACTTT
TRBV7-2	.	.	TRBJ1-1	CASSLAGQANLEAFF	TGTGCCAGCAGCTTAGCCGGGCAGGCGAACCTTGAAGCTTTCTTT
TRBV14	.	.	TRBJ1-3	CASSPGQAVNTIYF	TGTGCCAGCAGCCCCGGTCAGGCTGTGAACACCATATATTTT
TRBV15	.	.	TRBJ1-4	CATSRAGEKLFF	TGTGCCACCAGCAGAGCGGGGGAAAAACTGTTTTTT
TRBV6-5	.	.	TRBJ2-7	CASRQGFGSYEQYF	TGTGCCAGCAGACAGGGCTTCGGTTCCTACGAGCAGTACTTC
TRBV6-2/TRBV6-3	.	.	TRBJ1-2	CASSRYPDTKQGGYGYTF	TGTGCCAGCAGTCGCTACCCAGACACAAAACAGGGAGGGTACGGCTACACCTTC
TRBV5-8	.	once	TRBJ2-3	CASSIVGWGTDTQYF	TGTGCCAGCAGCATAGTTGGTTGGGGGACAGATACGCAGTATTTT
TRBV5-4	.	once	TRBJ2-7	CASSLEASGQYF	TGTGCCAGCAGCTTGGAGGCATCTGGGCAGTACTTC
TRBV7-9	TRBD1	.	TRBJ1-2	CASSLRAQGDGNYGYTF	TGTGCCAGCAGCTTACGGGCACAGGGGGATGGGAACTATGGCTACACCTTC